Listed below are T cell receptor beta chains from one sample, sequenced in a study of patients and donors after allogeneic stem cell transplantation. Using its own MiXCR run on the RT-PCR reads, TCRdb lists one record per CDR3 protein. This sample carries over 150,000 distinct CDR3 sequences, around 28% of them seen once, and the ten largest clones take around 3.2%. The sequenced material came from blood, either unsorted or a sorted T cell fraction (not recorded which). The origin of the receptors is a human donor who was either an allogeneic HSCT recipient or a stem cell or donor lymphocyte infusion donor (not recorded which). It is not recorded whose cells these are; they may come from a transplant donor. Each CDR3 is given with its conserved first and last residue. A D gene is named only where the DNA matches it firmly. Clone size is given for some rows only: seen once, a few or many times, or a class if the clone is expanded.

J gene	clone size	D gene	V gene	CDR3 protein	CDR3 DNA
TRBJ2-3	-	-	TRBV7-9	CASSPTLSHGDTQYF	TGTGCCAGCAGCCCGACACTGTCCCACGGGGATACGCAGTATTTT
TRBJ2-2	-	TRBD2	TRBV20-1	CSASLAANTGELFF	TGCAGTGCTAGCCTAGCGGCGAACACCGGGGAGCTGTTTTTT
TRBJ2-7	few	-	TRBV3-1	CASSQVWASYEQYF	TGTGCCAGCAGCCAAGTGTGGGCCTCCTACGAGCAGTACTTC
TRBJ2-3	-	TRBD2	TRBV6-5	CASSRDQRETDTQYF	TGTGCCAGCAGCCGTGATCAGCGGGAGACAGATACGCAGTATTTT
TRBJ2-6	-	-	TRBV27	CASSLQGPGANVLTF	TGTGCCAGCAGTTTACAGGGGCCTGGGGCCAACGTCCTGACTTTC
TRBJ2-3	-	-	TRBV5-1	CASSLAPPSRPSTDTQYF	TGCGCCAGCAGCTTAGCACCTCCTAGCAGACCTAGCACAGATACGCAGTATTTT
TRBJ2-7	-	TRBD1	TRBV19	CASSIRGPYEQYF	TGTGCCAGTAGTATCAGGGGGCCCTACGAGCAGTACTTC
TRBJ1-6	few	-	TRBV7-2	CASSLIVDTSFSPLHF	TGTGCCAGCAGCTTAATTGTGGATACCAGTTTTTCACCCCTCCACTTT
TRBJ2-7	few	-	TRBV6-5	CASSRTEGNYEQYF	TGTGCCAGCAGCCGGACGGAAGGCAACTACGAGCAGTACTTC
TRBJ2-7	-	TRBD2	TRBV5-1	CASSRATSGSYEQYF	TGCGCCAGCAGCCGAGCGACTAGCGGATCCTACGAGCAGTACTTC
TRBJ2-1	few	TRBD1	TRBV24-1	CATQTGNEQFF	TGTGCCACCCAGACAGGGAATGAGCAGTTCTTC
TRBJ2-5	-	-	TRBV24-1	CATSGVAGVQETQYF	TGTGCCACCAGTGGCGTAGCAGGAGTCCAAGAGACCCAGTACTTC
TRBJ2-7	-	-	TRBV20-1	CSASRYVSAYEQYF	TGCAGTGCTAGTCGTTACGTCAGCGCCTACGAGCAGTACTTC
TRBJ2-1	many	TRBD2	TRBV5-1	CASSPPTSGPNEQFF	TGCGCCAGCAGCCCACCGACTAGCGGGCCCAATGAGCAGTTCTTC
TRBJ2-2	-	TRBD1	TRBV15	CATSSRGTSNTGELFF	TGTGCCACCAGCAGCAGGGGGACGTCGAACACCGGGGAGCTGTTTTTT
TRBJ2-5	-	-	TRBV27	CASTRGGGETQYF	TGTGCCAGCACCCGAGGGGGGGGAGAGACCCAGTACTTC
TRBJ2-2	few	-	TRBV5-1	CASSFSDGELFF	TGCGCCAGCAGCTTCAGCGACGGGGAGCTGTTTTTT
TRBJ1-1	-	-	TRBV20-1	CSAPPRDLEAFF	TGCAGTGCTCCCCCTCGGGATCTTGAAGCTTTCTTT
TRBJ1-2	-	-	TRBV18	CASSPAREGHTF	TGTGCCAGCTCACCGGCCAGGGAGGGTCACACCTTC
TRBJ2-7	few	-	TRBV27	CASGPGLSHEQYF	TGTGCCAGCGGCCCGGGACTGTCCCACGAGCAGTACTTC
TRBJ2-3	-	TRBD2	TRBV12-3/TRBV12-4	CASSRSGVAGVTDTQYF	TGTGCCAGCAGCCGCTCGGGAGTAGCGGGGGTCACAGATACGCAGTATTTT
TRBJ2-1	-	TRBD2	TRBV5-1	CASSLARTSGRAWNEQFF	TGCGCCAGCAGCTTGGCCCGGACTAGCGGGAGGGCCTGGAATGAGCAGTTCTTC
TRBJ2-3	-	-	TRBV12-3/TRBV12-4	CASGPSGWSTDTQYF	TGTGCCAGCGGCCCCTCCGGGTGGAGCACAGATACGCAGTATTTT
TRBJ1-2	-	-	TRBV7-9	CASSPPLFSYGYTF	TGTGCCAGCAGCCCCCCCCTGTTCAGCTATGGCTACACCTTC
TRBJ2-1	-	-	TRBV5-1	CASYDSDYNEQFF	TGCGCCAGCTATGACTCGGACTACAATGAGCAGTTCTTC
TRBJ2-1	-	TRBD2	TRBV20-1	CSASLAGDHNEQFF	TGCAGTGCTAGCCTAGCGGGAGACCACAATGAGCAGTTCTTC
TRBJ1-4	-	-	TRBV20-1	CSARVETTNEKLFF	TGCAGTGCTAGAGTAGAAACAACTAATGAAAAACTGTTTTTT
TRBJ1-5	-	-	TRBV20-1	CSAIFPLRGASNQPQHF	TGCAGTGCTATTTTTCCTCTAAGGGGGGCAAGCAATCAGCCCCAGCATTTT
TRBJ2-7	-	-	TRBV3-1	CASSQRFRDGYEQYF	TGTGCCAGCAGCCAAAGATTCCGGGACGGCTACGAGCAGTACTTC
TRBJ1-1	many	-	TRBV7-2	CASSLRVAWNTEAFF	TGTGCCAGCAGCTTAAGGGTGGCCTGGAACACTGAAGCTTTCTTT
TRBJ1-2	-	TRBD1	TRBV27	CASSSDRAYGYTF	TGTGCCAGCAGCTCCGACAGGGCCTATGGCTACACCTTC
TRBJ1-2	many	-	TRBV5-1	CASSRTPGGGGYTF	TGCGCCAGCTCGAGGACTCCCGGAGGCGGCGGCTACACCTTC
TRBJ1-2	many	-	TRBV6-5	CASSYRGGESYGYTF	TGTGCCAGCAGTTACCGGGGGGGCGAGTCTTATGGCTACACCTTC
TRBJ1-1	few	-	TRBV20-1	CSARFGGVKTEAFF	TGCAGTGCTAGATTCGGGGGGGTGAAAACTGAAGCTTTCTTT
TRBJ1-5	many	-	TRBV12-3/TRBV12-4	CASTEYSNQPQHF	TGTGCCAGCACCGAATATAGCAATCAGCCCCAGCATTTT
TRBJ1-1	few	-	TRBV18	CASSPFTMNTEAFF	TGTGCCAGCTCACCATTTACTATGAACACTGAAGCTTTCTTT
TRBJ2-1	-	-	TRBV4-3	CASSQLTRTGQFF	TGCGCCAGCAGCCAACTGACCCGAACCGGCCAGTTCTTC
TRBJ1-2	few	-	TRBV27	CASSGGSFGYGYTF	TGTGCCAGCAGTGGGGGTTCTTTCGGCTATGGCTACACCTTC
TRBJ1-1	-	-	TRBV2	CASFADATEAFF	TGTGCCAGCTTTGCGGACGCGACTGAAGCTTTCTTT
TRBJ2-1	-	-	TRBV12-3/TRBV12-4	CASSLVGVHNEQFF	TGTGCCAGCAGTTTAGTCGGAGTACACAATGAGCAGTTCTTC
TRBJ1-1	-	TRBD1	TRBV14	CASSQDWDRVTEAFF	TGTGCCAGCAGCCAAGATTGGGACAGGGTGACTGAAGCTTTCTTT
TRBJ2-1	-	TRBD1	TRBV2	CASSEVTGFYNEQFF	TGTGCCAGCAGTGAAGTGACAGGGTTCTACAATGAGCAGTTCTTC
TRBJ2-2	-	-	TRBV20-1	CSARDLLNSGTGELFF	TGCAGTGCTAGAGACCTCCTAAACTCGGGGACCGGGGAGCTGTTTTTT
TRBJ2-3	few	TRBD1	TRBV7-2	CASSLMGAGGYDTQYF	TGTGCCAGCAGCTTAATGGGCGCAGGGGGATACGATACGCAGTATTTT
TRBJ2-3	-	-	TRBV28	CASSFPPRGITDTQYF	TGTGCCAGCAGTTTCCCGCCGCGGGGTATCACAGATACGCAGTATTTT
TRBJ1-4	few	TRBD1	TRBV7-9	CASSHPQSGTGPEKLFF	TGTGCCAGCAGCCACCCCCAGTCCGGGACAGGGCCCGAAAAACTGTTTTTT
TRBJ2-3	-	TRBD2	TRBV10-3	CAISPRTSGSSTDTQYF	TGTGCCATCAGTCCCAGGACTAGCGGGAGTAGCACAGATACGCAGTATTTT
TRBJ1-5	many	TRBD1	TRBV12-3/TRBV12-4	CASSLPTGVLGQPQHF	TGTGCCAGCAGTTTACCTACAGGGGTTTTAGGTCAGCCCCAGCATTTT
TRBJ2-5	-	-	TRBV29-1	CSVVGRRLETQYF	TGCAGCGTTGTAGGCCGCCGCCTCGAGACCCAGTACTTC
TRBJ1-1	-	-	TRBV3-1	CASSPAQVNTEAFF	TGTGCCAGCAGCCCTGCGCAGGTGAACACTGAAGCTTTCTTT
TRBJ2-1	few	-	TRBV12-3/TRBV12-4	CASRPPGHGYNEQFF	TGTGCCAGCAGGCCGCCGGGACATGGGTACAATGAGCAGTTCTTC
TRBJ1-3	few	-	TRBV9	CASSVGRLEASGNTIYF	TGTGCCAGCAGCGTAGGGAGACTTGAAGCCTCTGGAAACACCATATATTTT
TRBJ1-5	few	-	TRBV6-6	CASSQRRDQPQHF	TGTGCCAGCAGTCAGCGGAGGGATCAGCCCCAGCATTTT